The T cell receptor (beta chain) described here comes from a study of blood T cell repertoires in COVID-19. In the original workflow: Estimation of nucleated cell counts was performed using reference gene primer amplification. The assay was immunoSEQ multiplex PCR, and TCRdb's table has in-frame clones only and misses some. That table gives V, J and clone size, and the DNA gave D and trimming. The table has about 34,000 clones, roughly 93% seen once. This CDR3 is built from 13 residues. The V end was cut by 6 bases, the J end by 1 base, with 9 bases between. The sample consisted of peripheral blood. The clonotype originates from a human donor in a cohort sampled during active COVID-19. V and J are TRBV12-3 or TRBV12-4 and TRBJ2-5; tentatively, D is TRBD1 (6 bases). CDR3 in amino acids: CASRQQGQETQYF. The CDR3 DNA reads TGTGCCAGCAGGCAACAGGGCCAAGAGACCCAGTACTTC.